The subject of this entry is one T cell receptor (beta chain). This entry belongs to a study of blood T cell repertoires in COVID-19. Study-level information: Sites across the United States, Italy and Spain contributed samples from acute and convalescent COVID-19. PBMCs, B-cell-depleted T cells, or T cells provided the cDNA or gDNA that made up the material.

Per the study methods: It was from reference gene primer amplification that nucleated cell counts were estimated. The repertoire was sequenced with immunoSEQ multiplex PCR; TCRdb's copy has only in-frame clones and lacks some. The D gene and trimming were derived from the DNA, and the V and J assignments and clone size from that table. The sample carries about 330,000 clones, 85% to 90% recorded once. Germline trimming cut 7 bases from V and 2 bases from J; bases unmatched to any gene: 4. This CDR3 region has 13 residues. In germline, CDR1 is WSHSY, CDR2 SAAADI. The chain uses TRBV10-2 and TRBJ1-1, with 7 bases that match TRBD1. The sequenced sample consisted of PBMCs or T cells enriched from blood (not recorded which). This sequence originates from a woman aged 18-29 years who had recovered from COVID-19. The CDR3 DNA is TGCGCCAGCAAAGGGACAGCCAACACTGAAGCTTTCTTT. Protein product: CASKGTANTEAFF.